This T cell receptor (beta chain) stems from a study of cytomegalovirus exposure and HLA in healthy donors. Study background: In an earlier analysis, 90 million to 130 million unique TCR beta sequences were found from 150 million to 200 million T cells.

This PCR relied on a set of 60 Vbeta primers and 13 Jbeta primers. Profiled with immunoSEQ multiplex PCR; TCRdb holds only in-frame clones, not every one. The sample holds over 100,000 clones, less than 85% seen once. V dropped 8 bases and J dropped 3 bases, with 11 bases sitting between them. This CDR3 spans 13 amino acids. Germline CDR1 LNHNV, CDR2 YYDKDF (reference sequence). Sequencing was performed on PBMCs. The TCR originated in a man aged 40-50 years in good health and CMV-seronegative. The rearrangement uses TRBV15 and TRBJ1-5, with D possibly matching TRBD1 (6 bases). The DNA of the CDR3 is TGTGCCACCCAGGACAGTATCAATCAGCCCCAGCATTTT. The encoded protein is CATQDSINQPQHF.